This T cell receptor (beta chain) is drawn from a study of blood T cell repertoires in COVID-19. V gave up 1 base and J gave up 4 bases, with 8 bases separating them. The CDR3 extends over 15 amino acids. Germline V CDR1 and CDR2: SGHVS, FNYEAQ. Assay used: immunoSEQ multiplex PCR; TCRdb lists only in-frame clones, some missing. Of more than 40,000 clones in the sample, 70% to 85% are singletons; the top ten hold around 4.5%. V and J are TRBV7-6 and TRBJ1-6; D is unresolved. The sequence was obtained from a man aged 50 to 60 with active COVID-19. The sample consisted of peripheral blood. The CDR3 protein is CASSLVAGYNSPLHF. DNA for the CDR3: TGTGCCAGCAGCTTAGTGGCAGGTTATAATTCACCCCTCCACTTT.